This T cell receptor (beta chain) was profiled in a study of blood T cell repertoires in COVID-19. Enrolled through a virtual design, the participants were between roughly 18 and 90 years of age and came from some 26 US areas. Participant-reported clinical history was the basis for cohort assignment. This CDR3 has 17 residues. Germline V gene lookup returns CDR1 LGHDT and CDR2 YNNKEL (reference sequence). V lost 0 bases and J lost 4; bases outside the gene matches: 8. In the authors' methods: Amplification with reference gene primers provided the estimates of nucleated cell counts. Sequencing was performed with immunoSEQ multiplex PCR; in TCRdb, only in-frame clones are kept and a portion is missing. V, J and clone size are taken as reported in that table, and D and trimming were inferred from the DNA itself. Here the sample spans about 160,000 clones, 85% to 90% being singletons.

This receptor was identified in a woman aged 45-65 years who had recovered from COVID-19. Sequencing was carried out using PBMCs or T cells enriched from blood (not recorded which). V is TRBV3-1 (or the pseudogene TRBV3-2) and J is TRBJ2-5, with 10 nucleotides matching TRBD2. The CDR3 sequence is CASSQEGAGGPRETQYF. The DNA for the CDR3 is TGTGCCAGCAGCCAAGAGGGAGCGGGGGGGCCTCGAGAGACCCAGTACTTC.